This T cell receptor (beta chain) was profiled in a study of blood T cell repertoires in COVID-19. Across the whole study: Samples came from the United States, Italy and Spain, spanning acute and convalescent COVID-19. The analysed material was cDNA or gDNA that came from T cells, B-cell-depleted T cells, or PBMCs.

In the original analysis: Reference gene primer amplification gave nucleated cell count estimates. Method: immunoSEQ multiplex PCR; TCRdb's copy keeps in-frame clones and lacks some. The DNA was the basis for D and trimming; V, J and clone size are from that table. The sample lists 110,000 to 150,000 clones, approximately 84% occurring once. Trimming took off 5 bases at V and 4 bases at J, with 13 bases between the two ends. CDR3 length: 14 residues. Germline CDR1 PRHDT, CDR2 FYEKMQ (reference sequence). The chain uses TRBV13 and TRBJ2-3, with D perhaps matching TRBD2 (5 bases). This TCR came from a human donor in a cohort sampled during active COVID-19. The sample was peripheral blood. The CDR3 nucleotides read TGTGCCAGCAGCCCGCCCGGGAACCCAGATACGCAGTATTTT. It encodes CASSPPGNPDTQYF.